The 3 T cell receptor beta chains reported below all come from one sample, sequenced in a study of T cell responses to AZD1222 COVID-19 vaccine. Some clones are missing from TCRdb's copy, which holds only in-frame ones; the method was immunoSEQ multiplex PCR. The table includes about 160,000 clones, about 90% detected once. The source was peripheral blood, collected on day 0 of MenACWY control vaccination. Receptor source: an adult in good health.

This clone turned up a few times. The chain has TRBV6-5 and TRBJ2-1; maybe TRBD2 (6 bases). Trimming cost V 4 bases and J 9 bases, with 13 bases left between them. Germline V gene data show CDR1 as MNHEY and CDR2 as SVGAGI. There are 13 residues in the CDR3. The chain's CDR3 is CASSSPGRSEQFF. In DNA form, the CDR3 reads TGTGCCAGCAGTTCCCCCGGGAGAAGTGAGCAGTTCTTC.

This chain joins TRBV5-1 and TRBJ2-4; D gene ambiguous. Germline V gene lookup returns CDR1 SGHRS and CDR2 YFSETQ. Trimming cost V 0 bases and J 9 bases, with 13 bases left between them. The CDR3 spans 14 residues. CDR3 sequence: CASSLVGLRGIQYF. The DNA of the CDR3 is TGCGCCAGCAGCTTGGTAGGGCTACGCGGCATTCAGTACTTC.

In its sample, this clone was seen once. V and J are TRBV5-5 and TRBJ1-2; possible D gene TRBD1, 5 bases. With 0 bases removed from V and 3 bases from J, the gap between germline ends came to 12 bases. CDR3 length equals 15 residues. The germline V gene has CDR1 SGHKS and CDR2 YYEKEE (reference sequence). For the CDR3, the DNA is TGTGCCAGCAGCTTGGCCGCAGGGTCGGACTATGGCTACACCTTC. Translating gives CASSLAAGSDYGYTF.